The subject of this entry is one T cell receptor (beta chain). The CDR3 covers 13 residues. The trim removed 5 bases at V and 4 bases at J, leaving 4 bases unmatched. From germline, CDR1 is LNHDA and CDR2 SQIVND (reference sequence). These data originate in a study of blood T cell repertoires in COVID-19. Across the whole study: COVID-19 samples, acute and convalescent, were from the United States, Italy and Spain. Sample material is recorded as cDNA or gDNA derived from T cells, B-cell-depleted T cells, or PBMCs.

In the authors' methods: Estimates of nucleated cell counts were drawn from the amplification of reference gene primers. Method: immunoSEQ multiplex PCR; TCRdb's copy keeps in-frame clones and lacks some. V and J calls and clone size follow that table, whereas D and trimming were derived from the DNA. The sample gives tens of thousands of clones, approximately 89% of which show up once; approximately 14% is in the top ten. The source is a woman aged 55-69 years with active COVID-19. The sequencing sample was made of peripheral blood. The chain employs TRBV19 and TRBJ2-7; 8 bases map to TRBD2. CDR3 nucleotides: TGTGCCAGTAGTTCTGGCGGGGGGTACGAGCAGTACTTC. Its translation: CASSSGGGYEQYF. Filled out from reference TRBV19 and TRBJ2-7, the complete variable domain reads DGGITQSPKYLFRKEGQNVTLSCEQNLNHDAMYWYRQDPGQGLRLIYYSQIVNDFQKGDIAEGYSVSREKKESFPLTVTSAQKNPTAFYLCASSSGGGYEQYFGPGTRLTVT.